Sequencing of this TCR beta chain was carried out in a study of spatial heterogeneity in lung cancer. With V trimmed by 6 bases and J by 5 bases, 7 bases remained unmatched. The CDR3 is made up of 15 amino acids. Time point denoted: sample taken at primary tumor resection. The input material, whole RNA from tumor, nontumor lung or frozen PBMC, was sequenced unsorted. Untreated early-stage non-small cell lung cancer patients, approximately 76 in total, were the donors. One entry per CDR3 protein, called by TCRdb with MiXCR from the 5' RACE reads. Found here are under 100,000 distinct CDR3 sequences, roughly 8.7% of them singletons; the top ten hold about 7.1%. A few counts support this clonotype.

The chain combines TRBV12-3 or TRBV12-4 with TRBJ2-2; 9 bases align to TRBD1. The source material was PBMCs, sampled at surgery. The TCR originated in a male donor with early-stage non-small cell lung cancer. For the CDR3, the DNA is TGTGCCAGCAGCCCATCGGGACAGGGAACCGGGGAGCTGTTTTTT. Translated: CASSPSGQGTGELFF.